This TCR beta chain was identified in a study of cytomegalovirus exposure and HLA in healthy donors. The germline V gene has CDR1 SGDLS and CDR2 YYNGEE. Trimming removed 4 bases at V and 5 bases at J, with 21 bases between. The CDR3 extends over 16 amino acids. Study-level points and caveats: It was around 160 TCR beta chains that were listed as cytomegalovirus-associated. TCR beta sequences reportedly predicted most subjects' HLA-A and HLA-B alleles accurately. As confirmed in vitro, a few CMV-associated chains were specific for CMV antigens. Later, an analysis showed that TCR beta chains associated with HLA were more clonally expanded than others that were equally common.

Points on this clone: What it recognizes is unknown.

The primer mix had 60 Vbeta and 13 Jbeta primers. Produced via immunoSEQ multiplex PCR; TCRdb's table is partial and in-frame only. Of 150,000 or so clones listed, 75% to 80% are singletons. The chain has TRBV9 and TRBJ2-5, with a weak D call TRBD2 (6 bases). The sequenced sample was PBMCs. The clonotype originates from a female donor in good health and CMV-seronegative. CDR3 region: CASSPAPTRPVETQYF. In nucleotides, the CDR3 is TGTGCCAGCAGCCCTGCTCCGACTAGACCTGTGGAGACCCAGTACTTC.